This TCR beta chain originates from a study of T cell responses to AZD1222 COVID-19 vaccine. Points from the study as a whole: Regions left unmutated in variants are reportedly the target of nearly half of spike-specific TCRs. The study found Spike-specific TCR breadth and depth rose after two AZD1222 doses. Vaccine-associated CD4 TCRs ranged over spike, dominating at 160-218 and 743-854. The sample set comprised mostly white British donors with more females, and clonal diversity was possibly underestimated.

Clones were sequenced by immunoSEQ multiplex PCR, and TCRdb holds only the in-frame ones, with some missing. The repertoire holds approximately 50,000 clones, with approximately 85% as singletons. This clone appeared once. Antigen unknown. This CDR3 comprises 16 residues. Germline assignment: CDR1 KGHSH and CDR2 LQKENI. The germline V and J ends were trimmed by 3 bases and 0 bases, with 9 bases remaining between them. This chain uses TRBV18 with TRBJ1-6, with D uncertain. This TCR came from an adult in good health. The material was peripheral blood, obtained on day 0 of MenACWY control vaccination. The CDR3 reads CASSPAIDSYNSPLHF. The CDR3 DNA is TGTGCCAGCTCACCGGCAATAGACTCCTATAATTCACCCCTCCACTTT.